The clone carrying this T cell receptor (beta chain) was observed a single time. The sample comes from a study of T cells in Graves' hyperthyroidism and ophthalmopathy. The authors deemed Graves' hyperthyroidism stable absent ophthalmopathy progression within 18 months. Diagnoses used clinical symptoms, serum thyroxine and TRAb, thyroid ultrasound and orbital computed tomography. Fresh peripheral blood, around 9.5 ml, yielded the PBMCs. Amplified TCR beta CDR3 regions came from RNA transcripts. HTBI primers were used for first-round RT-PCR of the TCR CDR3. One entry per CDR3 protein, called by TCRdb with MiXCR from the multiplex PCR reads. The top ten clones hold around 8% of a sample with roughly 740,000 distinct CDR3 sequences, about a sixth of them seen once. Germline CDR1 MDHEN, CDR2 SYDVKM. The junction had 8 bases not matched to a gene; V was cut back by 3 bases and J by 4 bases. The CDR3 length is 15 residues.

The sequenced sample consisted of blood. The rearrangement links TRBV28 to TRBJ2-7; 8 bases match TRBD2. The clonotype was recovered from a man younger than 35 with Graves' hyperthyroidism. The CDR3 DNA is TGTGCCAGCAGTTTGTACGGGACTAGTAGGTACGAGCAGTACTTC. This codes for CASSLYGTSRYEQYF.